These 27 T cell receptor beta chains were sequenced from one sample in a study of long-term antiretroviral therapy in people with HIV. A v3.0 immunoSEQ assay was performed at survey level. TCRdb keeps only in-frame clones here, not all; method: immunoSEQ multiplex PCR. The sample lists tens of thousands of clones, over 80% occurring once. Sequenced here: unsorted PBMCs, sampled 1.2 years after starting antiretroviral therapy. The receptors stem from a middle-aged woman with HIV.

The CDR3 reads CASSLVGLAANEQFF. CDR3 nucleotide sequence: TGTGCCAGCAGCTTAGTGGGACTAGCGGCTAATGAGCAGTTCTTC. The V gene is TRBV7-9, the J gene TRBJ2-1; TRBD2 matches 11 bases. This CDR3 has 15 amino acids. The V gene end was trimmed by 1 base and the J gene end by 7 bases; junction bases not matched to a gene: 3. Germline CDR1 SEHNR, CDR2 FQNEAQ (reference sequence).

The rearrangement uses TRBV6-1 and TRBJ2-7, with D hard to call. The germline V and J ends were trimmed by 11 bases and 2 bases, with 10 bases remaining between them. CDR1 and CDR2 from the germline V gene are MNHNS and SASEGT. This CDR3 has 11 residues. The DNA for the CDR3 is TGTGCCGCGCTCCAAGCCTACGAGCAGTACTTC. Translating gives CAALQAYEQYF.

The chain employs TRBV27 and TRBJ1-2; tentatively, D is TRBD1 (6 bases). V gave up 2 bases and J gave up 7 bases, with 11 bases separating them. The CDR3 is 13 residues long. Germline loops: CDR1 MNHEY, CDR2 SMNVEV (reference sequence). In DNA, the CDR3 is TGTGCCAGCAGTTTAGCTCAGGGGACTGGCTACACCTTC. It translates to CASSLAQGTGYTF.

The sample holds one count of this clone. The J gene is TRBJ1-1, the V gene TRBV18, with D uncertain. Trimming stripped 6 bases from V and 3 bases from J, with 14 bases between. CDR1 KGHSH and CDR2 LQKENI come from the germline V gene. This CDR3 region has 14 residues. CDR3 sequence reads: CASSVGYSDTEAFF. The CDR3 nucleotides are TGTGCCAGCTCCGTGGGGTATTCGGACACTGAAGCTTTCTTT.

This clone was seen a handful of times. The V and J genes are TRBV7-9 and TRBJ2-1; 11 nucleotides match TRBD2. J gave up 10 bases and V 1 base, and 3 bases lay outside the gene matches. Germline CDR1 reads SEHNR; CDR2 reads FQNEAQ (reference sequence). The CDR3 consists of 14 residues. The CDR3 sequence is CASSLVAGGGEQFF. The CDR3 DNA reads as TGTGCCAGCAGCTTAGTAGCGGGAGGGGGCGAGCAGTTCTTC. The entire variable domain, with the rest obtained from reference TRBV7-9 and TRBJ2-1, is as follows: DTGVSQNPRHKITKRGQNVTFRCDPISEHNRLYWYRQTLGQGPEFLTYFQNEAQLEKSRLLSDRFSAERPKGSFSTLEIQRTEQGDSAMYLCASSLVAGGGEQFFGPGTRLTVL.

CDR3 bases: TGTGCCAGCAGTGACAATACAGGGAGGGAGACCCAGTACTTC. This codes for CASSDNTGRETQYF. The J gene is TRBJ2-5, the V gene TRBV6-1; either TRBD1 or TRBD2 may supply D (6 bases each). In germline, CDR1 is MNHNS, CDR2 SASEGT. The V end lost 3 bases, the J end lost 5 bases, and 13 bases lay between the germline ends. CDR3 length equals 14 residues.

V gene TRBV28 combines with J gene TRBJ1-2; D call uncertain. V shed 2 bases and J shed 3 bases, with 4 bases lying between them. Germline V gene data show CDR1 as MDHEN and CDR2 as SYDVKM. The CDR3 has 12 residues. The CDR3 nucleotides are TGTGCCAGCAGTTTAGGGGACTATGGCTACACCTTC. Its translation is CASSLGDYGYTF.

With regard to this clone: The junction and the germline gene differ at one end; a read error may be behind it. In DNA form, the CDR3 reads TGCGCCAACAGTGATCCGGGACAGAGCCTCCATCCCTACGAGCAGTACTTC. Amino acid sequence: CANSDPGQSLHPYEQYF. The chain has TRBV10-1 and TRBJ2-7; 7 positions match TRBD1. This CDR3 has 17 residues. Per germline, CDR1 WNHNN and CDR2 SYGVQD (reference sequence).

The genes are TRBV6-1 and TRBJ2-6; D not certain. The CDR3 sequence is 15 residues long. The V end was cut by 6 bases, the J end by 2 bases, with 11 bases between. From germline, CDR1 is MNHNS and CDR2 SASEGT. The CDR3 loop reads CASRSAMAGANVLTF. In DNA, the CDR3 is TGTGCCAGCAGAAGCGCTATGGCTGGGGCCAACGTCCTGACTTTC.

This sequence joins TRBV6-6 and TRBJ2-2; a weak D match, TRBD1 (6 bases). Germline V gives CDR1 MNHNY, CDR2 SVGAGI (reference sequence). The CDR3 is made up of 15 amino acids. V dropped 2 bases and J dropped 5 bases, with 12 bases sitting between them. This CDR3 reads CASSYQQGPTGELFF. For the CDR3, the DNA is TGTGCCAGCAGTTACCAACAGGGCCCTACCGGGGAGCTGTTTTTT.

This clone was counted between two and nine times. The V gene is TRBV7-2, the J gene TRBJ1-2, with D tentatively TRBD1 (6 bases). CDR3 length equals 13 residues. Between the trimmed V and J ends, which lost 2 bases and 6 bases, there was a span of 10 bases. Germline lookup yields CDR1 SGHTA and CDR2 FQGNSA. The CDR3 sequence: CASSLTGRDGYTF. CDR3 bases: TGTGCCAGCAGCTTAACAGGGAGGGATGGCTACACCTTC.

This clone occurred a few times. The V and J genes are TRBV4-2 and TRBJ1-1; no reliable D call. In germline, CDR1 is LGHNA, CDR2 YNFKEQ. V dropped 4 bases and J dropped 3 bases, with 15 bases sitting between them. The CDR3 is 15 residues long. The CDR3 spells CASSPRAVADTEAFF. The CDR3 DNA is TGTGCCAGCAGCCCCCGGGCGGTCGCGGACACTGAAGCTTTCTTT.

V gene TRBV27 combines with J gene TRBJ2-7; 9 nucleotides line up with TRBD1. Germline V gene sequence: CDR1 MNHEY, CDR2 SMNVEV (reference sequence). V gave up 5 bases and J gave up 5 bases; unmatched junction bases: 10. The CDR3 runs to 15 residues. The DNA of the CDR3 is TGTGCCAGCAGTCCCGGGACAGGGATTTTCAACGAGCAGTACTTC. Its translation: CASSPGTGIFNEQYF.

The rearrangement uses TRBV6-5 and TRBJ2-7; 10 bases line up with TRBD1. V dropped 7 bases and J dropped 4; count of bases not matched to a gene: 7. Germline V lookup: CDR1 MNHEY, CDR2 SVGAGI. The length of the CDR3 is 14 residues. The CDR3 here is CASNADRGPYEQYF. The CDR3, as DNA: TGTGCCAGCAACGCTGACAGGGGGCCGTACGAGCAGTACTTC.

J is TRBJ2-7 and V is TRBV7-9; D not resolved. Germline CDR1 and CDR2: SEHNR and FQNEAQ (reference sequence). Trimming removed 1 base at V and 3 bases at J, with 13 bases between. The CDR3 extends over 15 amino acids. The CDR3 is CASSLEGLAHYEQYF. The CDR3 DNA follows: TGTGCCAGCAGCTTAGAGGGTCTCGCCCACTACGAGCAGTACTTC.

The CDR3 protein is CASSLSSYEQYF. The CDR3 DNA reads as TGTGCCAGCAGCTTGAGCAGCTACGAGCAGTACTTC. The J gene is TRBJ2-7, the V gene TRBV5-6; D uncertain. This CDR3 region has 12 residues. Germline V CDR1 and CDR2: SGHDT, YYEEEE. The ends were cut back, 1 base at V and 3 bases at J, with 5 bases in the middle.

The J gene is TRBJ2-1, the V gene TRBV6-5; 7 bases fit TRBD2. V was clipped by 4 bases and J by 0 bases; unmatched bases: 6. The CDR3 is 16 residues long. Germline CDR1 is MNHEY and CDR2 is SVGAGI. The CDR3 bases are TGTGCCAGCAGTTCCCGGACTAGATACTCCTACAATGAGCAGTTCTTC. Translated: CASSSRTRYSYNEQFF.

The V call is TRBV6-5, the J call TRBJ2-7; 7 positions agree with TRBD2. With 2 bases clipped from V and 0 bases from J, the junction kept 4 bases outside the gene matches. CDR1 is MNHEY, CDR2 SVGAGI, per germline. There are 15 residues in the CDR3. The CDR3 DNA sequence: TGTGCCAGCAGTTACGGGGGGGAGGGCTCCTACGAGCAGTACTTC. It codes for CASSYGGEGSYEQYF.

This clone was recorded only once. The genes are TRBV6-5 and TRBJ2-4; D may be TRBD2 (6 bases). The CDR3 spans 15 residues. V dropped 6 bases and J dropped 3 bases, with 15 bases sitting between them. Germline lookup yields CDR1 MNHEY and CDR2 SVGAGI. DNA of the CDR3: TGTGCCAGCAGGCCGGGAGCGAACGTCAAAAACATTCAGTACTTC. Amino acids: CASRPGANVKNIQYF.

The CDR3 region has the DNA TGTGCCAGCAGTGGGGGCCTATATGGCTACACCTTC. Its translation: CASSGGLYGYTF. The chain combines TRBV6-4 with TRBJ1-2, with D possibly being TRBD1 (5 bases). The CDR3 totals 12 residues. Trimming cost V 4 bases and J 5 bases, with 8 bases left between them. Germline V CDR1 and CDR2: MRHNA, SNTAGT.

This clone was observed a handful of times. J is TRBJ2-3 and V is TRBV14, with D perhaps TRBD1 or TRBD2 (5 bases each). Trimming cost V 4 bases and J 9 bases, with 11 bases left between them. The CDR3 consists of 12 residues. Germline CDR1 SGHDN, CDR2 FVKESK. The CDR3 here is CASSPDRGTQYF. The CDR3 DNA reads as TGTGCCAGCAGCCCTGACAGAGGGACGCAGTATTTT.

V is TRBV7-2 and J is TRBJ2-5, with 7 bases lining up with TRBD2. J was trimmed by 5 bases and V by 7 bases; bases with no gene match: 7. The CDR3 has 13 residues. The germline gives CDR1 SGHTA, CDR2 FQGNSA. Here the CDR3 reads CASTMGGRETQYF. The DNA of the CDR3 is TGTGCCAGCACTATGGGAGGGCGGGAGACCCAGTACTTC.

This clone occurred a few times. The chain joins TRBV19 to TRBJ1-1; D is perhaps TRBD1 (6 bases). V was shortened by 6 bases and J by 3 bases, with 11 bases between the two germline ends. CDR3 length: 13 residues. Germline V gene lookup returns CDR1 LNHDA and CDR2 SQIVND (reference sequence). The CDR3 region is CASSPGGDTEAFF. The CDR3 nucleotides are TGTGCCAGTAGCCCGGGGGGCGACACTGAAGCTTTCTTT.

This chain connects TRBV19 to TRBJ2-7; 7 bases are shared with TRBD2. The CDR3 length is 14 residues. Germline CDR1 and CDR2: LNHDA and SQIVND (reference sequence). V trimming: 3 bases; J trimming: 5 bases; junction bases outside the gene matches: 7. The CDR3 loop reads CASSIGGGKNEQYF. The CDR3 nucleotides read TGTGCCAGTAGTATCGGGGGAGGGAAGAACGAGCAGTACTTC.

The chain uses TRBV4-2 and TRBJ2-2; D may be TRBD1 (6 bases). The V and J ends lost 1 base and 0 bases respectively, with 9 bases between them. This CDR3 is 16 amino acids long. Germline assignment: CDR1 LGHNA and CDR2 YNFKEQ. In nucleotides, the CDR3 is TGTGCCAGCAGCCAAGTTACAGGGCCGAACACCGGGGAGCTGTTTTTT. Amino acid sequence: CASSQVTGPNTGELFF.

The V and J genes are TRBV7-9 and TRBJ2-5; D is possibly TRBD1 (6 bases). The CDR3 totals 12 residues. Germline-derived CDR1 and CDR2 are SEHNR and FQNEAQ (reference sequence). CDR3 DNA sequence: TGTGGGGTTGGGGGCCTGGATGAGACCCAGTACTTC. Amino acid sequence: CGVGGLDETQYF.

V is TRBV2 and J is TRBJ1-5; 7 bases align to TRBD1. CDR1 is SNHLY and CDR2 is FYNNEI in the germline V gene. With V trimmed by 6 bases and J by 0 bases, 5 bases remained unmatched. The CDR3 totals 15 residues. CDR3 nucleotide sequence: TGTGCCAGCAGGGGACAGAGCCATAGCAATCAGCCCCAGCATTTT. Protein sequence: CASRGQSHSNQPQHF. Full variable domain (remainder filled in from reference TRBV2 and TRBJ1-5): EPEVTQTPSHQVTQMGQEVILRCVPISNHLYFYWYRQILGQKVEFLVSFYNNEISEKSEIFDDQFSVERPDGSNFTLKIRSTKLEDSAMYFCASRGQSHSNQPQHFGDGTRLSIL.